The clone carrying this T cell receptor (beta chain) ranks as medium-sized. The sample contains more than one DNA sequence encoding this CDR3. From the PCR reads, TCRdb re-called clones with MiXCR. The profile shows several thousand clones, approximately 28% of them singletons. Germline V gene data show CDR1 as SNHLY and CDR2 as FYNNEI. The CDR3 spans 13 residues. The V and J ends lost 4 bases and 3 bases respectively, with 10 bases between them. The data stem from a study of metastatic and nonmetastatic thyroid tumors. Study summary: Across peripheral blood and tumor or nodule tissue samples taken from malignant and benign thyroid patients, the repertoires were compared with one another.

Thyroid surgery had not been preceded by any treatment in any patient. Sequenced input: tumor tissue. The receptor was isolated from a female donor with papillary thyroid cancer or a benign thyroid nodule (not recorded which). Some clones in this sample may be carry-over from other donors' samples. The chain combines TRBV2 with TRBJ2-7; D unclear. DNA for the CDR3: TGTGCCAGCAGTGGAGCCTTGCTCTACGAGCAGTACTTC. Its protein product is CASSGALLYEQYF. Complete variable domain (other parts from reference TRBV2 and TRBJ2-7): EPEVTQTPSHQVTQMGQEVILRCVPISNHLYFYWYRQILGQKVEFLVSFYNNEISEKSEIFDDQFSVERPDGSNFTLKIRSTKLEDSAMYFCASSGALLYEQYFGPGTRLTVT.